These 11 T cell receptor beta chains share one sample of origin, sequenced in a study of shared clonotypes between healthy human individuals. Sequenced by immunoSEQ multiplex PCR; TCRdb stores in-frame clones only, minus some. Counted here are some 1 million clones, roughly 70% occurring once; the ten biggest clones make up roughly 1.5%. Specimen: memory CD4+ T cells sorted from blood. As for subset: CD45RA-negative fraction. These receptor sequences come from a man in his late teens or twenties in good health.

This clone occurred a few times. The chain carries TRBV28 and TRBJ1-2; TRBD1 might be the D (5 bases). The CDR3 loop spans 13 amino acids. CDR1 is MDHEN and CDR2 is SYDVKM in the germline V gene. V gave up 6 bases and J gave up 2 bases, with 10 bases separating them. DNA of the CDR3: TGTGCCAGCAGCATGGGGGGGAACTATGGCTACACCTTC. The encoded protein is CASSMGGNYGYTF.

A remark on this clone: A much larger clone lies one base from this, so it may be a read error. This sample also contains other DNA sequences that code for the same CDR3. The V and J genes are TRBV6-1 and TRBJ2-7, with unresolved D. Germline-derived CDR1 and CDR2 are MNHNS and SASEGT. V was trimmed by 5 bases and J by 3 bases, leaving 5 bases between them. The CDR3 sequence is 11 residues long. The CDR3 coding sequence is TGTGCCAGCAGTTTCAGCTACGAGCAGTACTTC. Translating gives CASSFSYEQYF.

The chain has TRBV2 and TRBJ2-1, with 8 nucleotides matching TRBD2. With 2 bases clipped from V and 4 bases from J, the junction kept 10 bases outside the gene matches. The CDR3 spans 17 residues. Germline CDR1 is SNHLY and CDR2 is FYNNEI. In nucleotides, the CDR3 is TGTGCCAGCAGTGAAATTAGACGGGCGGGAGGATACAATGAGCAGTTCTTC. Translation gives CASSEIRRAGGYNEQFF.

This clone was recorded once. The gene calls are TRBV7-2 and TRBJ1-5; D not resolved. The CDR3 has 15 residues. CDR1 is SGHTA, CDR2 FQGNSA, per germline. Trimming left V 2 bases short and J 0 bases short, with 8 bases between. CDR3 residues: CASSLWEGSNQPQHF. CDR3 bases: TGTGCCAGCAGCTTATGGGAGGGTAGCAATCAGCCCCAGCATTTT. Filled out from reference TRBV7-2 and TRBJ1-5, the complete variable domain reads GAGVSQSPSNKVTEKGKDVELRCDPISGHTALYWYRQSLGQGLEFLIYFQGNSAPDKSGLPSDRFSAERTGGSVSTLTIQRTQQEDSAVYLCASSLWEGSNQPQHFGDGTRLSIL.

This clone was seen a few times. The J gene is TRBJ1-2, the V gene TRBV5-6; the D gene is possibly TRBD1 (6 bases). This CDR3 has 11 amino acids. CDR1 is SGHDT and CDR2 is YYEEEE in the germline V gene. V was shortened by 0 bases and J by 10 bases, with 7 bases between the two germline ends. Written as DNA, the CDR3 is TGTGCCAGCAGCTTGGGACAGGACTACACCTTC. Translating gives CASSLGQDYTF.

This clone was counted a few times. The chain links TRBV5-8 to TRBJ1-6; weak D call: TRBD1 (6 bases). Trimming took off 3 bases at V and 9 bases at J, with 16 bases between the two ends. Per germline, CDR1 SGHTS and CDR2 YDEGEE. The CDR3 has 15 residues. The CDR3 nucleotides read TGTGCCAGCAGCTATATCGGGACAAGTAGTTCACCCCTCCACTTT. Its protein is CASSYIGTSSSPLHF.

This clone appeared once. V is TRBV6-1 and J is TRBJ2-7; the D gene is possibly TRBD1 (5 bases). V lost 0 bases and J 0 bases, leaving 12 bases between the germline ends. The CDR3 covers 16 residues. CDR1 and CDR2 from the germline V gene are MNHNS and SASEGT. In DNA form, the CDR3 reads TGTGCCAGCAGTGAAGCGTGGGCAGGGCCCTCCTACGAGCAGTACTTC. It is translated as CASSEAWAGPSYEQYF.

The chain recombines TRBV9 with TRBJ2-4, with no clear D. The CDR3 covers 14 residues. The V end was cut by 0 bases, the J end by 0 bases, with 4 bases between. Germline V gives CDR1 SGDLS, CDR2 YYNGEE. The CDR3 region has the DNA TGTGCCAGCAGCGTAGGGCTAGCCAAAAACATTCAGTACTTC. Its protein is CASSVGLAKNIQYF.

This clone occurred once. The sample carries other DNA sequences with the same CDR3. The chain employs TRBV5-4 and TRBJ2-5, with unresolved D. This CDR3 region has 12 residues. Trimming shortened V by 0 bases and J by 5 bases, and 5 bases separated the two germline ends. Germline assignment: CDR1 SGHNT and CDR2 YYREEE (reference sequence). CDR3 DNA: TGTGCCAGCAGCTTGGAACCGGAGACCCAGTACTTC. Amino acids: CASSLEPETQYF. Filled out from reference TRBV5-4 and TRBJ2-5, the complete variable domain reads ETGVTQSPTHLIKTRGQQVTLRCSSQSGHNTVSWYQQALGQGPQFIFQYYREEENGRGNFPPRFSGLQFPNYSSELNVNALELDDSALYLCASSLEPETQYFGPGTRLLVL.

J is TRBJ1-1 and V is TRBV28; perhaps TRBD1 as D (5 bases). From germline, CDR1 is MDHEN and CDR2 SYDVKM. The length of the CDR3 is 13 residues. Trimming took 7 bases from V and 4 from J, leaving 13 bases between them. CDR3: CASKSGGGTEAFF. In DNA, the CDR3 is TGTGCCAGCAAGTCCGGTGGGGGCACTGAAGCTTTCTTT.

V usage is TRBV5-8 and J usage is TRBJ1-2, with D perhaps matching TRBD1 (5 bases). The germline gives CDR1 SGHTS, CDR2 YDEGEE. CDR3 length: 13 amino acids. V dropped 5 bases and J dropped 5 bases, with 13 bases sitting between them. The CDR3 spells CASSSGTVYGYTF. The DNA of the CDR3 is TGTGCCAGCAGTTCCGGGACGGTGTATGGCTACACCTTC.